The rows below give T cell receptor beta chains drawn from one sample of a study of CD8 T cells in Susac syndrome. MiXCR, applied by TCRdb to the immunoSEQ multiplex PCR reads, yields one record per CDR3 protein. The sample has approximately 200,000 distinct CDR3 sequences, approximately 95% seen once. Source material: CD4+ T cells from PBMCs. These receptors were collected from a human donor with multiple sclerosis. CDR3s include the opening cysteine and the closing phenylalanine or tryptophan. The D gene is left open where the match is weak. Part of the rows lack a size; the others show once, few, many or a class for expanded clones.

clone_size d_call j_call v_call cdr3_aa cdr3_nt
once . TRBJ1-2 TRBV30 CAWSVWQGGYTF TGTGCCTGGAGTGTATGGCAGGGGGGCTACACCTTC
. . TRBJ2-1 TRBV3-1 CASSQDPLLYNEQFF TGTGCCAGCAGCCAAGATCCCCTACTTTACAATGAGCAGTTCTTC
few . TRBJ1-2 TRBV11-3 CASSLDSRLPGYTF TGTGCCAGCAGCTTGGACAGCCGGCTGCCTGGCTACACCTTC
. . TRBJ2-2 TRBV29-1 CSARGQASSTGELFF TGCAGCGCCCGAGGGCAGGCTTCCTCCACCGGGGAGCTGTTTTTT
. . TRBJ1-6 TRBV11-1 CASSLTTADANSPLHF TGTGCCAGCAGCTTAACTACAGCGGACGCTAATTCACCCCTCCACTTT
. . TRBJ2-7 TRBV20-1 CSARAGGSFLDQYEQYF TGCAGTGCTAGAGCCGGGGGCTCCTTCCTCGATCAATACGAGCAGTACTTC
. . TRBJ1-2 TRBV7-9 CASSFTGDGYTF TGTGCCAGCAGCTTCACAGGTGATGGCTACACCTTC
. . TRBJ1-6 TRBV6-1 CASSRGLQSFYNSPLHF TGTGCCAGCAGTCGGGGTTTACAGAGCTTCTATAATTCACCCCTCCACTTT
. . TRBJ1-1 TRBV29-1 CSAGGGLGTEAFF TGCAGCGCGGGGGGGGGACTCGGCACTGAAGCTTTCTTT
. TRBD2 TRBJ2-6 TRBV20-1 CSAGSGGSGANVLTF TGCAGTGCCGGTAGCGGGGGCTCTGGGGCCAACGTCCTGACTTTC
. TRBD1 TRBJ1-4 TRBV30 CAWTVPSGGREKLFF TGTGCCTGGACGGTCCCCTCAGGGGGACGGGAAAAACTGTTTTTT
once . TRBJ2-1 TRBV2 CASSVCNEQFF TGTGCCAGCAGCGTTTGCAATGAGCAGTTCTTC
. TRBD2 TRBJ2-1 TRBV20-1 CSARPLLAGSYNEQFF TGCAGTGCTAGACCCTTACTAGCGGGGTCCTACAATGAGCAGTTCTTC
. . TRBJ2-5 TRBV16 CASSRGTRETQYF TGTGCCAGCAGCCGAGGGACCCGAGAGACCCAGTACTTC
. . TRBJ2-2 TRBV21-1 CASSKGPITGELFF TGTGCCAGCAGCAAGGGTCCTATCACCGGGGAGCTGTTTTTT
. . TRBJ1-6 TRBV27 CASTTLLGYNSPLHF TGTGCCAGCACCACCCTTCTGGGTTATAATTCACCCCTCCACTTT
. TRBD1 TRBJ2-1 TRBV9 CASSVEGTGWNEQFF TGTGCCAGCAGCGTAGAGGGGACAGGGTGGAATGAGCAGTTCTTC
. . TRBJ1-2 TRBV27 CASSLSGGAAGYTF TGTGCCAGCAGTTTATCTGGCGGGGCCGCTGGCTACACCTTC
. . TRBJ2-1 TRBV9 CASSVGSDRTYNEQFF TGTGCCAGCAGCGTAGGATCGGACAGAACTTACAATGAGCAGTTCTTC